This T cell receptor (beta chain) was retrieved from a study of spatial heterogeneity in lung cancer. Study summary: Each distinct TCR and UMI combination averaged more than ten appearances in raw reads. Study conclusions and caveats: Blood showed ubiquitous tumor TCRs more often at resection than at routine follow-up.

As concerns this clonotype: What it binds is unknown.

Sample time point: sample taken at primary tumor resection. The donors, fewer than 95 patients with untreated early-stage non-small cell lung cancer, provided the samples. Every TCR cDNA molecule bore a unique molecular identifier. TCRdb reprocessed the 5' RACE reads with MiXCR, giving one entry per CDR3 protein. The data contain 90,000 to 95,000 distinct CDR3 sequences, about 12% of them singletons. The CDR3 runs 15 residues. The V segment lost 5 bases and the J segment 7 bases; nucleotides outside the gene matches: 9. Germline values: CDR1 SGHTA, CDR2 FQGNSA. Source: PBMCs, taken at surgery. The origin of this receptor is a male donor with early-stage non-small cell lung cancer. The rearrangement joins TRBV7-2 to TRBJ2-3, with 10 nucleotides matching TRBD2. The CDR3 region has the DNA TGTGCCAGCAGCCCAACTAGCGGGACCCACCATACGCAGTATTTT. Amino acids: CASSPTSGTHHTQYF. Based on the CDR3 plus reference TRBV7-2 and TRBJ2-3, the full variable domain is GAGVSQSPSNKVTEKGKDVELRCDPISGHTALYWYRQSLGQGLEFLIYFQGNSAPDKSGLPSDRFSAERTGGSVSTLTIQRTQQEDSAVYLCASSPTSGTHHTQYFGPGTRLTVL.